This TCR beta chain is drawn from a study of cytomegalovirus exposure and HLA in healthy donors. The table came from immunoSEQ multiplex PCR; TCRdb's copy has only in-frame clones and leaves some out. The sample lists approximately 170,000 clones, about 85% occurring once. General study points: The study designated 164 TCR beta chains cytomegalovirus-associated. Generally TCR sequences proved uncommon, though certain public TCRs appeared in numerous donors. CMV antigen specificity of a few CMV-associated chains was confirmed in vitro.

After removal of 8 bases from V and 4 bases from J, the junction contained 8 bases not matched to a gene. CDR3 length: 14 amino acids. CDR1 and CDR2 from the germline V gene are SGHNT and YENEEA. To note about this clone: What it binds is unknown.

The J gene is TRBJ1-5, the V gene TRBV11-3; 7 nucleotides line up with TRBD1. This TCR derives from a man aged 18 to 30 in good health and CMV-seropositive. Sequencing was carried out using PBMCs. The CDR3 DNA follows: TGTGCCAGCTTAACAGGGGTCACAAATCAGCCCCAGCATTTT. Translating gives CASLTGVTNQPQHF.